Presented here are 7 T cell receptor beta chains from one specimen sequenced in a study of T cell repertoires in cytomegalovirus infection. A single record per CDR3 protein comes from TCRdb applying MiXCR to the reads. The table includes nearly 650,000 distinct CDR3 sequences, roughly a quarter detected once. What was sequenced was CD8+ T cells from PBMCs. These receptors all come from a human donor in good health (CMV status not recorded). Some clones in this sample may be carry-over from other donors' samples.

This clonotype was observed once. One base away lies a much larger clone, so this may be a sequencing read error. The genes are TRBV28 and TRBJ1-5, with a tentative D call TRBD1 (5 bases). CDR1 is MDHEN and CDR2 is SYDVKM in the germline V gene. The CDR3 is made up of 15 amino acids. Here the CDR3 reads CANSIRQFSNQPQHF. Here the CDR3 DNA reads TGTGCCAACAGTATCCGACAGTTTAGCAATCAGCCCCAGCATTTT.

The gene calls are TRBV6-1 and TRBJ2-7; D might be TRBD1 (6 bases). The CDR3 contains 14 residues. V shed 5 bases and J shed 2 bases, with 13 bases lying between them. Germline assignment: CDR1 MNHNS and CDR2 SASEGT. The CDR3 spells CASSPGAAAYEQYV. For the CDR3, the DNA is TGTGCCAGCAGTCCAGGGGCAGCCGCCTACGAGCAGTACGTC.

In this sample, this clonotype turned up a few times. The CDR3 DNA is TGTGCCAGCAGCTTTCGCCGCCAGGGACGGGACACCGGGGAGCTGTTTTTT. This translates into CASSFRRQGRDTGELFF. The rearrangement uses TRBV28 and TRBJ2-2, with D possibly being TRBD1 or TRBD2 (5 bases each). V lost 6 bases to trimming and J lost 3 bases, with 20 bases between them. Germline V gene data show CDR1 as MDHEN and CDR2 as SYDVKM. The CDR3 is 17 amino acids.

This clonotype was seen many times. This chain links TRBV7-8 with TRBJ2-3; D is uncertain. Trimming removed 1 base from V and 0 bases from J, with 11 bases in between. This CDR3 contains 16 residues. CDR1 is SGHVS, CDR2 FQNEAQ, per germline. CDR3 residues: CASSLGVTFSTDTQYF. The CDR3 bases are TGTGCCAGCAGCTTAGGGGTCACCTTTAGCACAGATACGCAGTATTTT.

This clonotype was found many times. The chain combines TRBV7-9 with TRBJ1-1; perhaps TRBD1 as D (5 bases). There are 14 residues in the CDR3. Germline CDR1 reads SEHNR; CDR2 reads FQNEAQ (reference sequence). V gave up 1 base and J gave up 5 bases, with 11 bases separating them. The CDR3 loop is CASSLVTRGTEAFF. In DNA, the CDR3 is TGTGCCAGCAGCTTAGTCACCCGGGGGACTGAAGCTTTCTTT.

This clonotype was observed at least ten times. The CDR3: CAQGADSQETQYF. The CDR3 bases are TGTGCCCAAGGGGCAGATAGCCAAGAGACCCAGTACTTC. The rearrangement links TRBV7-9 to TRBJ2-5, with a tentative D call TRBD1 (5 bases). V was shortened by 11 bases and J by 1 base, with 14 bases between the two germline ends. The V gene's germline CDR1 is SEHNR and CDR2 FQNEAQ (reference sequence). The CDR3 consists of 13 residues.

The chain couples TRBV6-5 to TRBJ1-1, with D uncertain. Germline V lookup: CDR1 MNHEY, CDR2 SVGAGI. Trimming removed 0 bases at V and 4 bases at J, with 9 bases between. This CDR3 region has 14 residues. This chain's CDR3 is CASSYSGYATEAFF. Here the CDR3 DNA reads TGTGCCAGCAGTTACTCGGGGTATGCCACTGAAGCTTTCTTT.